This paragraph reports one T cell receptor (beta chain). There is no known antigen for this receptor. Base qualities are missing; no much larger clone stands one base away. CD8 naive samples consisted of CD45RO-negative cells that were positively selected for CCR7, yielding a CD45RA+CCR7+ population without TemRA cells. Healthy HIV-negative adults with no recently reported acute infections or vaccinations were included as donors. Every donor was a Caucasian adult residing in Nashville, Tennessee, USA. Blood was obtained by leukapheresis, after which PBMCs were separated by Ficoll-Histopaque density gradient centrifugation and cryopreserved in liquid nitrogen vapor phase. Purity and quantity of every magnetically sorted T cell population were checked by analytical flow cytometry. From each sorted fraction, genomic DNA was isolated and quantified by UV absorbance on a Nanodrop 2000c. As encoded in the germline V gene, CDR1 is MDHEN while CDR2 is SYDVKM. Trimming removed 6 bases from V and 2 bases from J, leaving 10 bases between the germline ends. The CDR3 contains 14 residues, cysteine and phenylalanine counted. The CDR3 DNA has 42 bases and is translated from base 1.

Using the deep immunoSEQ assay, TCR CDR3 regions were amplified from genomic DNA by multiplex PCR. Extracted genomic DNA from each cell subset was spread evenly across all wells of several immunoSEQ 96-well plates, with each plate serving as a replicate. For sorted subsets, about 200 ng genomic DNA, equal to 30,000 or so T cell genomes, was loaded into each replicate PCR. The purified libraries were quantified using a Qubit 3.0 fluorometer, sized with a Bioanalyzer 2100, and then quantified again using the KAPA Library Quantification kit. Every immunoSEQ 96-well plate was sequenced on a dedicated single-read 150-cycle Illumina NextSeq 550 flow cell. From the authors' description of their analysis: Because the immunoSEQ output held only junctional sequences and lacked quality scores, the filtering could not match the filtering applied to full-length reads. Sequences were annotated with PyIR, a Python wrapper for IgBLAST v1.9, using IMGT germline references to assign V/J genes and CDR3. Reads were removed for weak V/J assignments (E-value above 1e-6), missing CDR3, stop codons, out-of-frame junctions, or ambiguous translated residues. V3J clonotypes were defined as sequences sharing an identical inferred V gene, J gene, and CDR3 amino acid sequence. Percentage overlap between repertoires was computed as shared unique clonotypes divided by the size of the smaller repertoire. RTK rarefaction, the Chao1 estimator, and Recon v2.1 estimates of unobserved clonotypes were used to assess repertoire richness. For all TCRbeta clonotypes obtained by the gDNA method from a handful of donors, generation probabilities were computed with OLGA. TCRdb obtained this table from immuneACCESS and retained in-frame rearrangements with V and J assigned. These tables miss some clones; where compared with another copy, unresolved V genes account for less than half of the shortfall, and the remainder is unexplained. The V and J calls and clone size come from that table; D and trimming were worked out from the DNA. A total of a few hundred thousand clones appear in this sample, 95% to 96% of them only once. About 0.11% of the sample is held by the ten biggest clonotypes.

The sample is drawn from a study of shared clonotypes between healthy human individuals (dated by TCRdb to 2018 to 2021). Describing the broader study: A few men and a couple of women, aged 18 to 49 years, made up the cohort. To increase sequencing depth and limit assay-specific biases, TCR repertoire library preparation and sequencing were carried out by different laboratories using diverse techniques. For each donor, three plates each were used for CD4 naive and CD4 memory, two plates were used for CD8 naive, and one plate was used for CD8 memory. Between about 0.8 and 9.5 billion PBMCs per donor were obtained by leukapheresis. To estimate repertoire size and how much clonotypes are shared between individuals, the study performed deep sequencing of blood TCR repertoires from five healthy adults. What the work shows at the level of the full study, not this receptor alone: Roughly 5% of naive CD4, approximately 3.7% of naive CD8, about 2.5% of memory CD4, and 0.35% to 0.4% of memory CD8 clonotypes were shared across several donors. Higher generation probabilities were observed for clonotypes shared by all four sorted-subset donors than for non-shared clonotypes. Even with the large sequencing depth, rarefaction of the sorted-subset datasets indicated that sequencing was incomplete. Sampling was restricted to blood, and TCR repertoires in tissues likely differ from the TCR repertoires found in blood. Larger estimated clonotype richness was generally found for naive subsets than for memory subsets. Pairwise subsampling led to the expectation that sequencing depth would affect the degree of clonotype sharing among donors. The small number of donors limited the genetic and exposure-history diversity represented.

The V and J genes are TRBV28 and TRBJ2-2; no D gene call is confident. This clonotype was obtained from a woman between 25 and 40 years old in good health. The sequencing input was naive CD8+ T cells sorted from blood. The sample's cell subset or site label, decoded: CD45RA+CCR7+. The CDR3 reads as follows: CASSITSNTGELFF. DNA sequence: TGTGCCAGCAGCATTACTTCAAACACCGGGGAGCTGTTTTTT.